This passage covers 27 T cell receptor beta chains from one sample sequenced in a study of T cell repertoires in cytomegalovirus infection. A single record per CDR3 protein comes from TCRdb applying MiXCR to the reads. The repertoire includes roughly 180,000 distinct CDR3 sequences, over 25% of them detected once, and around 29% sits in the top ten. The sample comprised PBMCs. The receptors were sampled from a human donor in good health (CMV status not recorded). Some clones in this sample may be carry-over from other donors' samples.

There are a few counts of this clonotype. This sequence joins TRBV19 and TRBJ1-2, with unresolved D. Germline CDR1 is LNHDA and CDR2 is SQIVND (reference sequence). The CDR3 extends over 14 amino acids. The germline V and J ends were trimmed by 8 bases and 4 bases, with 17 bases remaining between them. The chain's CDR3 is CASDRTPGGYGYTF. The CDR3 coding sequence is TGTGCCAGTGACCGGACGCCCGGAGGCTATGGCTACACCTTC. The entire variable domain, with the rest obtained from reference TRBV19 and TRBJ1-2, is as follows: DGGITQSPKYLFRKEGQNVTLSCEQNLNHDAMYWYRQDPGQGLRLIYYSQIVNDFQKGDIAEGYSVSREKKESFPLTVTSAQKNPTAFYLCASDRTPGGYGYTFGSGTRLTVV.

This clonotype was detected a few times. The chain couples TRBV7-2 to TRBJ1-1; no definite D call. The CDR3 consists of 15 residues. Germline V CDR1 and CDR2: SGHTA, FQGNSA. Trimming took 4 bases from V and 1 from J, leaving 13 bases between them. The DNA for the CDR3 is TGTGCCAGCAGCTATCGCCCCAAGCCGAACACTGAAGCTTTCTTT. Residues: CASSYRPKPNTEAFF.

This clonotype came up a few times. This chain uses TRBV6-1 with TRBJ1-6; weak D call: TRBD1 (6 bases). V gave up 7 bases and J gave up 6 bases, with 16 bases separating them. CDR3 size: 15 residues. Germline V CDR1 and CDR2: MNHNS, SASEGT. The CDR3 protein is CASTEGGGVNSPLHF. CDR3 coding DNA: TGTGCCAGCACCGAGGGAGGGGGTGTTAATTCACCCCTCCACTTT.

The chain uses TRBV4-2 and TRBJ1-3; no clear D. CDR1 and CDR2 (germline): LGHNA, YNFKEQ. Trimming stripped 0 bases from V and 0 bases from J, with 9 bases between. This CDR3 comprises 16 residues. The CDR3 nucleotides read TGTGCCAGCAGCCAAGAAGTGCGGACCTCTGGAAACACCATATATTTT. This gives the protein CASSQEVRTSGNTIYF.

This clonotype has ten or more counts. The J gene is TRBJ2-3, the V gene TRBV7-2; 9 nucleotides agree with TRBD2. J gave up 1 base and V 7 bases, and 9 bases lay outside the gene matches. Germline CDR1 reads SGHTA; CDR2 reads FQGNSA. The CDR3 has 16 amino acids. Here the CDR3 reads CASTRGQRGGTDTQYF. In nucleotides, the CDR3 is TGTGCCAGCACCCGGGGTCAGCGGGGGGGCACAGATACGCAGTATTTT.

The chain is built from TRBV2 and TRBJ1-5; D gene unclear. Trimming pared 4 bases from V and 4 bases from J, leaving 8 bases between. The length of the CDR3 is 13 residues. Germline loops: CDR1 SNHLY, CDR2 FYNNEI. Written as DNA, the CDR3 is TGTGCCAGCAGTGTGGAGGTTAATCAGCCCCAGCATTTT. Amino acid sequence: CASSVEVNQPQHF. The full variable domain, with the rest looked up from reference TRBV2 and TRBJ1-5, is EPEVTQTPSHQVTQMGQEVILRCVPISNHLYFYWYRQILGQKVEFLVSFYNNEISEKSEIFDDQFSVERPDGSNFTLKIRSTKLEDSAMYFCASSVEVNQPQHFGDGTRLSIL.

This chain connects TRBV30 to TRBJ2-6; tentative D call: TRBD1 (5 bases). CDR1 is GTSNPN and CDR2 is SVGIG in the germline V gene (reference sequence). The CDR3 spans 19 residues. V shed 6 bases and J shed 0 bases, with 24 bases lying between them. CDR3 protein: CACLVGKTAISSGANVLTF. CDR3 nucleotides: TGTGCCTGCCTCGTCGGAAAGACAGCTATTTCCTCTGGGGCCAACGTCCTGACTTTC.

The chain uses TRBV20-1 and TRBJ1-2, with D hard to call. The V gene lost 4 bases and the J gene lost 12 bases, with 21 bases spanning the gap. Germline V gives CDR1 DFQATT, CDR2 SNEGSKA (reference sequence). This CDR3 contains 13 residues. CDR3 bases: TGCAGTGCTAATACCGGAGACCCTATTAAGAACACCTTC. Translation gives CSANTGDPIKNTF.

This clonotype occurred a few times. The genes are TRBV7-9 and TRBJ1-1; weak D call: TRBD1 (6 bases). CDR3 length equals 16 residues. CDR1 is SEHNR and CDR2 is FQNEAQ in the germline V gene (reference sequence). Trimming removed 1 base at V and 1 base at J, with 13 bases between. The CDR3 sequence is CASSLGGGRGNTEAFF. The CDR3 bases are TGTGCCAGCAGCTTAGGGGGGGGCAGGGGGAACACTGAAGCTTTCTTT.

The rearrangement joins TRBV6-2 or TRBV6-3 to TRBJ2-3; 13 bases map to TRBD2. The CDR3 is 17 amino acids. Germline trimming cut 5 bases from V and 0 bases from J; bases unmatched to any gene: 5. In germline, CDR1 is MNHEY, CDR2 SVGEGT. The CDR3 DNA sequence: TGTGCCAGCAGTGGACTAGCGGGGGCTATCAGCACAGATACGCAGTATTTT. Translating gives CASSGLAGAISTDTQYF.

The genes are TRBV7-9 and TRBJ2-7, with 10 nucleotides matching TRBD2. The CDR3 sequence is 16 residues long. Germline CDR1 reads SEHNR; CDR2 reads FQNEAQ (reference sequence). J gave up 0 bases and V 5 bases, and 7 bases lay outside the gene matches. CDR3 nucleotide sequence: TGTGCCAGCAGCAAGACTAGCGGGTCGAGCTCCTACGAGCAGTACTTC. Residues: CASSKTSGSSSYEQYF.

A few counts support this clonotype. The chain uses TRBV12-3 or TRBV12-4 and TRBJ1-2; D not certain. Trimming took off 6 bases at V and 7 bases at J, with 21 bases between the two ends. CDR3 size: 15 residues. The CDR3 is CASSQSRGAGGGYTF. The CDR3 DNA is TGTGCCAGCAGCCAATCTCGGGGTGCTGGCGGTGGCTACACCTTC.

This clonotype was seen a handful of times. The chain combines TRBV7-3 with TRBJ1-2, with D uncertain. The germline CDR1 and CDR2 sequences are SGHTA and FQGTGA. V was shortened by 5 bases and J by 8 bases, with 18 bases between the two germline ends. The CDR3 extends over 14 amino acids. CDR3 nucleotide sequence: TGTGCCAGCAGCCCCGACTCTGCTGCACGGGGCTACACCTTC. Encoded protein: CASSPDSAARGYTF.

This clonotype was counted only a few times. The genes are TRBV29-1 and TRBJ2-5; 8 positions agree with TRBD2. CDR1 and CDR2 (germline): SQVTM, ANQGSEA. The CDR3 spans 13 residues. The V segment lost 7 bases and the J segment 2 bases; nucleotides outside the gene matches: 6. The CDR3 DNA reads TGCAGCGCCGCGGGGGGCCTACAAGAGACCCAGTACTTC. Translated: CSAAGGLQETQYF.

This clonotype was observed at least ten times. The chain recombines TRBV6-5 with TRBJ1-6, with D maybe TRBD1 (5 bases). The V gene's germline CDR1 is MNHEY and CDR2 SVGAGI. V was trimmed by 2 bases and J by 6 bases, leaving 8 bases between them. The CDR3 sequence is 14 residues long. The DNA of the CDR3 is TGTGCCAGCAGTTACGAGGGGAGTAATTCACCCCTCCACTTT. Translation: CASSYEGSNSPLHF.

V gene TRBV6-2 or TRBV6-3 combines with J gene TRBJ2-7, with 8 bases matching TRBD1. Germline CDR1 reads MNHEY; CDR2 reads SVGEGT. The CDR3 is made up of 14 amino acids. V lost 10 bases and J lost 5; bases outside the gene matches: 13. The CDR3 sequence is CATRRTGSIDEQYF. CDR3 nucleotides: TGTGCCACCCGCCGGACAGGGAGTATCGACGAGCAGTACTTC.

This clonotype has a handful of counts. The CDR3 DNA is TGTGCCAGCAGCTTCAACCCCACAGATACGCAGTATTTT. Encoded protein: CASSFNPTDTQYF. The chain joins TRBV7-3 to TRBJ2-3; D gene uncertain. V lost 3 bases to trimming and J lost 2 bases, with 6 bases between them. CDR3 length: 13 residues. CDR1 SGHTA and CDR2 FQGTGA come from the germline V gene.

The V gene is TRBV7-2, the J gene TRBJ1-6, with 7 bases fitting TRBD1. CDR3 length equals 18 residues. Germline V gene data show CDR1 as SGHTA and CDR2 as FQGNSA. The V and J ends lost 2 bases and 6 bases, in that order; junction bases with no gene match: 13. DNA of the CDR3: TGTGCCAGCAGCTTATGGCAACAGGGGATGGGGGGTAATTCACCCCTCCACTTT. Its translation: CASSLWQQGMGGNSPLHF.

This clonotype was seen a few times. The V gene is TRBV7-9, the J gene TRBJ2-7; a possible D gene is TRBD2 (5 bases). The length of the CDR3 is 14 residues. V shed 5 bases and J shed 4 bases, with 15 bases lying between them. Germline lookup yields CDR1 SEHNR and CDR2 FQNEAQ (reference sequence). The CDR3 spells CASSPKDSQYEQYF. The DNA for the CDR3 is TGTGCCAGCAGCCCGAAGGACTCCCAATACGAGCAGTACTTC. The complete variable domain, with remaining parts taken from reference TRBV7-9 and TRBJ2-7, reads DTGVSQNPRHKITKRGQNVTFRCDPISEHNRLYWYRQTLGQGPEFLTYFQNEAQLEKSRLLSDRFSAERPKGSFSTLEIQRTEQGDSAMYLCASSPKDSQYEQYFGPGTRLTVT.

This chain uses TRBV6-2 or TRBV6-3 with TRBJ2-3; D gene uncertain. The V end lost 4 bases, the J end lost 6 bases, and 5 bases lay between the germline ends. The CDR3 sequence is 11 residues long. From germline, CDR1 is MNHEY and CDR2 SVGEGT. CDR3 DNA sequence: TGTGCCAGCAGTTGGGTGGATACGCAGTATTTT. This encodes CASSWVDTQYF.

The rearrangement uses TRBV7-2 and TRBJ2-4, with 7 bases fitting TRBD1. The CDR3 totals 14 residues. V lost 0 bases, J lost 11 bases, and 7 bases stayed unmatched. Per germline, CDR1 SGHTA and CDR2 FQGNSA. The CDR3: CASSLAPVGTVQYF. Here the CDR3 DNA reads TGTGCCAGCAGCTTAGCGCCGGTCGGGACAGTTCAGTACTTC.

V usage is TRBV19 and J usage is TRBJ1-2, with 10 bases aligning to TRBD1. V dropped 6 bases and J dropped 1; count of bases not matched to a gene: 11. Germline-derived CDR1 and CDR2 are LNHDA and SQIVND (reference sequence). The CDR3 runs 17 residues. The CDR3 reads CASSPRDRGLDNYGYTF. Written as DNA, the CDR3 is TGTGCCAGTAGCCCTCGGGACAGGGGATTGGATAACTATGGCTACACCTTC.

This clonotype has a handful of counts. The chain carries TRBV5-1 and TRBJ2-1, with 12 bases identical to TRBD2. Germline CDR1 and CDR2: SGHRS and YFSETQ. J gave up 5 bases and V 0 bases, and 9 bases lay outside the gene matches. CDR3 length equals 18 residues. CDR3 region: CASSLAGLAGYIDNEQFF. CDR3 bases: TGCGCCAGCAGCTTGGCCGGACTAGCGGGGTACATTGACAATGAGCAGTTCTTC.

This clonotype has a handful of counts. The J gene is TRBJ2-2, the V gene TRBV7-8, with D possibly matching TRBD1 (6 bases). Trimming pared 1 base from V and 6 bases from J, leaving 12 bases between. The CDR3 spans 15 residues. The germline V gene has CDR1 SGHVS and CDR2 FQNEAQ. CDR3 in amino acids: CASSLDRAGAGELFF. The DNA for the CDR3 is TGTGCCAGCAGCTTAGACAGGGCTGGGGCCGGGGAGCTGTTTTTT. The whole variable domain, remainder taken from reference TRBV7-8 and TRBJ2-2, is GAGVSQSPRYKVAKRGQDVALRCDPISGHVSLFWYQQALGQGPEFLTYFQNEAQLDKSGLPSDRFFAERPEGSVSTLKIQRTQQEDSAVYLCASSLDRAGAGELFFGEGSRLTVL.

This clonotype came up once. A much larger clone sits a single nucleotide away, making a read error possible. The V call is TRBV7-8, the J call TRBJ2-7; maybe TRBD2 (6 bases). The CDR3 consists of 15 residues. The germline gives CDR1 SGHVS, CDR2 FQNEAQ. V was clipped by 2 bases and J by 8 bases, with 19 bases between them. Here the CDR3 reads CASSLKLAGTSQQYF. For the CDR3, the DNA is TGTGCCAGCAGCTTAAAACTAGCTGGGACCTCCCAGCAGTACTTC. Full variable domain (rest looked up from reference TRBV7-8 and TRBJ2-7): GAGVSQSPRYKVAKRGQDVALRCDPISGHVSLFWYQQALGQGPEFLTYFQNEAQLDKSGLPSDRFFAERPEGSVSTLKIQRTQQEDSAVYLCASSLKLAGTSQQYFGPGTRLTVT.

The rearrangement links TRBV5-1 to TRBJ1-4, with D perhaps matching TRBD1 (6 bases). Trimming stripped 6 bases from V and 5 bases from J, with 14 bases between. Germline loops: CDR1 SGHRS, CDR2 YFSETQ. The CDR3 consists of 14 residues. For the CDR3, the DNA is TGCGCCAGCACCGAGGGGGGCCTCAATGAAAAACTGTTTTTT. It codes for CASTEGGLNEKLFF.

This chain uses TRBV6-2 or TRBV6-3 with TRBJ2-7, with TRBD1 matching over 7 bases. The CDR3 spans 14 residues. Trimming took 2 bases from V and 5 from J; bases not matched to a gene: 6. Germline loops: CDR1 MNHEY, CDR2 SVGEGT. DNA for the CDR3: TGTGCCAGCAGTTACATACAGGGGCGGAACGAGCAGTACTTC. It translates to CASSYIQGRNEQYF.